This T cell receptor (beta chain) is drawn from a study of blood T cell repertoires in COVID-19. Study context: The samples span acute and convalescent COVID-19 from the United States, Italy and Spain. Sources were T cells, B-cell-depleted T cells, or PBMCs; the material itself was cDNA or gDNA.

Germline V gene sequence: CDR1 SGHAT, CDR2 FQNNGV. This CDR3 is 16 amino acids long. V lost 2 bases to trimming and J lost 5 bases; unmatched junction nucleotides: 10. Per the original data handling: Using reference gene primer amplification, nucleated cell counts were estimated. The repertoire was sequenced with immunoSEQ multiplex PCR; TCRdb's copy has only in-frame clones and lacks some. V and J calls and clone size are as listed in that table; D and trimming were resolved from the DNA. The sample records approximately 120,000 clones, approximately 74% being singletons. The TCR sequence derives from a man aged 55-75 years with acute or convalescent COVID-19. The rearrangement links TRBV11-2 to TRBJ2-7, with 9 bases fitting TRBD1. The sample consisted of peripheral blood. The DNA for the CDR3 is TGTGCCAGCAGCTTACAACCGGGACAGGGATTCAACGAGCAGTACTTC. Translated, it gives CASSLQPGQGFNEQYF.